The 8 T cell receptor beta chains below come from one sample, sequenced in a study of T-cell reconstitution after alpha-beta-depleted transplantation in children. Unique molecular identifiers were incorporated when the TCRbeta library was constructed. MiXCR was run by TCRdb on the PCR reads, yielding one entry per CDR3 protein. The table records about 500,000 distinct CDR3 sequences, about 33% of them present only once. Specimen: PBMCs from the stem cell graft donor, collected from the stem cell graft. These receptors all stem from a human donor who donated a stem cell graft to a child with aplastic anemia.

The chain couples TRBV7-8 to TRBJ2-2; the D gene could be TRBD1 or TRBD2 (5 bases each). V gave up 4 bases and J gave up 6 bases, with 15 bases separating them. The CDR3 has 15 amino acids. Germline CDR1 SGHVS, CDR2 FQNEAQ. The chain's CDR3 is CASSSNVRGAGELFF. DNA for the CDR3: TGTGCCAGCAGCTCCAACGTAAGAGGGGCCGGGGAGCTGTTTTTT.

This clonotype has a handful of counts. The chain employs TRBV6-1 and TRBJ1-5, with 9 nucleotides matching TRBD1. The CDR3 consists of 13 residues. The germline V gene has CDR1 MNHNS and CDR2 SASEGT. V lost 6 bases, J lost 7 bases, and 4 bases stayed unmatched. The CDR3 DNA is TGTGCCAGCAGGCGGGACAGGGCCCAGCCCCAGCATTTT. Translating it yields CASRRDRAQPQHF.

This clonotype was seen a handful of times. The V and J genes are TRBV7-2 and TRBJ2-5; 7 bases fit TRBD2. The germline gives CDR1 SGHTA, CDR2 FQGNSA. The CDR3 runs to 15 residues. Unmatched junction bases numbered 8, after V lost 3 bases and J lost 4 bases. The CDR3 region has the DNA TGTGCCAGCAGCTTCGGACTCCCGGGGGGAGAGACCCAGTACTTC. Protein: CASSFGLPGGETQYF.

This clonotype has more than one count but fewer than ten. The rearrangement uses TRBV4-3 and TRBJ2-1, with 13 bases aligning to TRBD2. CDR3 length: 19 amino acids. Per germline, CDR1 LGHNA and CDR2 YSLEER. With V trimmed by 1 base and J by 7 bases, 13 bases remained unmatched. The CDR3 DNA reads as TGCGCCAGCAGCCAAGGGACTAGCGGGAGCCCGACCACGTGGAATGAGCAGTTCTTC. Protein product: CASSQGTSGSPTTWNEQFF.

This clonotype appeared a few times. The CDR3 region has the DNA TGTGCCAGCAGCTTTGACGCGGGAGTCGTTAACAATGAGCAGTTCTTC. This encodes CASSFDAGVVNNEQFF. The chain employs TRBV5-6 and TRBJ2-1, with TRBD2 matching over 7 bases. CDR1 is SGHDT, CDR2 YYEEEE, per germline. CDR3 size: 16 residues. The V gene end was trimmed by 2 bases and the J gene end by 5 bases; junction bases not matched to a gene: 10. Filled out from reference TRBV5-6 and TRBJ2-1, the complete variable domain reads DAGVTQSPTHLIKTRGQQVTLRCSPKSGHDTVSWYQQALGQGPQFIFQYYEEEERQRGNFPDRFSGHQFPNYSSELNVNALLLGDSALYLCASSFDAGVVNNEQFFGPGTRLTVL.

The rearrangement joins TRBV5-1 to TRBJ2-7; TRBD1 aligns across 7 bases. With V trimmed by 4 bases and J by 3 bases, 7 bases remained unmatched. CDR3 length: 14 amino acids. The germline gives CDR1 SGHRS, CDR2 YFSETQ. CDR3 amino acids: CASSPGDSLYEQYV. The CDR3 DNA sequence: TGCGCCAGCAGCCCCGGGGACAGCCTCTACGAGCAGTACGTC.

This clonotype showed up just a few times. CDR3 nucleotide sequence: TGTGCCAGCAACCTCGGGGGAACCGGGGAGCTGTTTTTT. The encoded protein is CASNLGGTGELFF. This sequence joins TRBV6-1 and TRBJ2-2; D might be TRBD2 (6 bases). The germline V gene encodes CDR1 MNHNS and CDR2 SASEGT. There are 13 residues in the CDR3. Deletions cut 7 bases from V and 5 bases from J, with 11 bases between.

The sample holds a few counts of this clonotype. The V call is TRBV11-2, the J call TRBJ1-1; D uncertain. Trimming took 4 bases from V and 0 from J, leaving 9 bases between them. Looked up from germline, CDR1 is SGHAT and CDR2 is FQNNGV. The CDR3 has 14 amino acids. The CDR3 DNA follows: TGTGCCAGCAGCTCAGTCAGCCTGAACACTGAAGCTTTCTTT. Protein: CASSSVSLNTEAFF. The full variable domain, completed using reference TRBV11-2 and TRBJ1-1, is EAGVAQSPRYKIIEKRQSVAFWCNPISGHATLYWYQQILGQGPKLLIQFQNNGVVDDSQLPKDRFSAERLKGVDSTLKIQPAKLEDSAVYLCASSSVSLNTEAFFGQGTRLTVV.